Sequencing of this T cell receptor (beta chain) was carried out in a study of control samples from healthy donors and cancer patients (dated by TCRdb to 2020 to 2021). A note on this clone: The antigen this receptor binds is unknown. Base qualities are missing; no much larger clone stands one base away.

A distance of 0 bases separates the germline ends of V and J, which lose 2 bases and 1 base respectively. Based on the germline V gene, the CDR1 and CDR2 sequences are SGHRS and YFSETQ. Spanning cysteine to phenylalanine, the CDR3 consists of 11 amino acids. Only CDR3 DNA remains: 33 bases, in frame from the first base. The method was the immunoSEQ multiplex PCR assay. What TCRdb holds here is the immuneACCESS table cut down to in-frame rearrangements. Part of the clones is not present; checked against another copy, under half of the missing clones reflect an unresolved V gene, and the others are unexplained. For this sample there are about 59,000 clones; roughly 90% appear just once. The ten biggest clones cover 1.7% of the sample.

The sample was PBMCs. The TCR comes from a man aged 35 to 55 with colorectal cancer. The chain employs TRBV5-1 and TRBJ2-5; the D gene cannot be resolved reliably. The CDR3 loop reads CASSFQETQYF. The bases read TGCGCCAGCAGCTTCCAAGAGACCCAGTACTTC. Outside the CDR3, residues come from the reference TRBV5-1 and TRBJ2-5 proteins, so the full variable domain is: KAGVTQTPRYLIKTRGQQVTLSCSPISGHRSVSWYQQTPGQGLQFLFEYFSETQRNKGNFPGRFSGRQFSNSRSEMNVSTLELGDSALYLCASSFQETQYFGPGTRLLVL.